Listed below are T cell receptor beta chains from one sample, sequenced in a study of shared clonotypes between healthy human individuals. Produced via immunoSEQ multiplex PCR; TCRdb's table is partial and in-frame only. The sample consists of some 2,000,000 clones, roughly 95% of them appearing once. The sample taken for sequencing was naive CD4+ T cells sorted from blood. Source of these receptors: a man between 18 and 29 years old in good health. CDR3s include the opening cysteine and the closing phenylalanine or tryptophan. Fields, in order: J gene, D gene, V gene, clone size, CDR3 DNA, CDR3 protein. The D gene is left open where the match is weak. Clone size appears in some rows only: once, few, many, or a class for an expanded clone.

j_gene: TRBJ2-1; d_gene: TRBD1; v_gene: TRBV6-5; abundance: once; CDR3nt: TGTGCCAGCAGGGGGACAGGGGGCAATGAGCAGTTCTTC; CDR3aa: CASRGTGGNEQFF
j_gene: TRBJ1-3; d_gene: -; v_gene: TRBV2; abundance: -; CDR3nt: TGTGCCAGCAGTGTCGTCGGGACTCCTGGAAACACCATATATTTT; CDR3aa: CASSVVGTPGNTIYF
j_gene: TRBJ2-4; d_gene: -; v_gene: TRBV4-1; abundance: -; CDR3nt: TGCGCCAGCAGCCAAGACGGACCCGCGTGGGCCAAAAACATTCAGTACTTC; CDR3aa: CASSQDGPAWAKNIQYF
j_gene: TRBJ2-7; d_gene: -; v_gene: TRBV11-2; abundance: -; CDR3nt: TGTGCCAGCAGCTTAATCGGTGGGTACGAGCAGTACTTC; CDR3aa: CASSLIGGYEQYF
j_gene: TRBJ2-7; d_gene: -; v_gene: TRBV15; abundance: -; CDR3nt: TGTGCCACCAGCAGAGATGTGTCCAGGGCCTGGTACGAGCAGTACTTC; CDR3aa: CATSRDVSRAWYEQYF
j_gene: TRBJ2-7; d_gene: -; v_gene: TRBV19; abundance: once; CDR3nt: TGTGCCAGTAGTATAGCCCGGGGGACCTACGAGCAGTACTTC; CDR3aa: CASSIARGTYEQYF
j_gene: TRBJ1-2; d_gene: TRBD1; v_gene: TRBV6-6; abundance: -; CDR3nt: TGTGCCAGCAGTTCCGACAGGGGAAGGGGTTTCTATGGCTACACCTTC; CDR3aa: CASSSDRGRGFYGYTF
j_gene: TRBJ2-7; d_gene: -; v_gene: TRBV27; abundance: -; CDR3nt: TGTGCCAGCAGTTTTTATGCCACATCCTACGAGCAGTACTTC; CDR3aa: CASSFYATSYEQYF
j_gene: TRBJ2-7; d_gene: TRBD1; v_gene: TRBV18; abundance: -; CDR3nt: TGTGCCAGCTCCCTTGACAGGGGGGTCTACGAGCAGTACTTC; CDR3aa: CASSLDRGVYEQYF
j_gene: TRBJ2-2; d_gene: TRBD2; v_gene: TRBV30; abundance: -; CDR3nt: TGTGCCTGGAGTTCGGGAGGGTTCGGGGAGCTGTTTTTT; CDR3aa: CAWSSGGFGELFF
j_gene: TRBJ2-5; d_gene: -; v_gene: TRBV6-1; abundance: once; CDR3nt: TGTGCCAGCAGCTGGGAGACCCAGTACTTC; CDR3aa: CASSWETQYF
j_gene: TRBJ1-4; d_gene: TRBD1; v_gene: TRBV25-1; abundance: -; CDR3nt: TGTGCCAGCAGCAACCGACAGGGGATCAATGAAAAACTGTTTTTT; CDR3aa: CASSNRQGINEKLFF
j_gene: TRBJ2-2; d_gene: -; v_gene: TRBV30; abundance: -; CDR3nt: TGTGCCTGGAGTCGGACAAGGACCTTAGGTGGGGGAAACACCGGGGAGCTGTTTTTT; CDR3aa: CAWSRTRTLGGGNTGELFF
j_gene: TRBJ1-4; d_gene: -; v_gene: TRBV7-9; abundance: -; CDR3nt: TGTGCCAGCAGCCGTGATAGTTCTAATGAAAAACTGTTTTTT; CDR3aa: CASSRDSSNEKLFF
j_gene: TRBJ1-5; d_gene: -; v_gene: TRBV28; abundance: -; CDR3nt: TGTGCCAGCAGTTTTCAGGGTCTGACCCAGCATTTT; CDR3aa: CASSFQGLTQHF
j_gene: TRBJ1-6; d_gene: -; v_gene: TRBV15; abundance: -; CDR3nt: TGTGCCACCAGCAGAGATTGGGCAGGTGGGGCACCCCTCCACTTT; CDR3aa: CATSRDWAGGAPLHF
j_gene: TRBJ2-7; d_gene: -; v_gene: TRBV9; abundance: -; CDR3nt: TGTGCCAGCAGCGTAGCGGGCCACTCCTACGAGCAGTACTTC; CDR3aa: CASSVAGHSYEQYF
j_gene: TRBJ2-7; d_gene: -; v_gene: TRBV2; abundance: -; CDR3nt: TGTGCCAGCACCAGGGACCAACGCGAGCAGTACTTC; CDR3aa: CASTRDQREQYF
j_gene: TRBJ2-2; d_gene: TRBD1; v_gene: TRBV18; abundance: -; CDR3nt: TGTGCCAGCTCGGAAGGGACAGCGAACACCGGGGAGCTGTTTTTT; CDR3aa: CASSEGTANTGELFF
j_gene: TRBJ2-4; d_gene: -; v_gene: TRBV18; abundance: -; CDR3nt: TGTGCCAGCTCACCGCTGGACAGTGCGACCATTCAGTACTTC; CDR3aa: CASSPLDSATIQYF
j_gene: TRBJ2-5; d_gene: -; v_gene: TRBV7-9; abundance: -; CDR3nt: TGTGCCAGCAGCTTTCCGGGGGCCCAAGAGACCCAGTACTTC; CDR3aa: CASSFPGAQETQYF
j_gene: TRBJ2-2; d_gene: TRBD2; v_gene: TRBV7-2; abundance: -; CDR3nt: TGTGCCAGCAGCTTCTTCAGCGGGAGCGGTACCGGGGAGCTGTTTTTT; CDR3aa: CASSFFSGSGTGELFF
j_gene: TRBJ2-2; d_gene: -; v_gene: TRBV19; abundance: -; CDR3nt: TGTGCCAGTAGTAAAGGCCCCGCACCGAACACCGGGGAGCTGTTTTTT; CDR3aa: CASSKGPAPNTGELFF
j_gene: TRBJ1-4; d_gene: TRBD1; v_gene: TRBV28; abundance: -; CDR3nt: TGTGCCAGCAGTTTACTGACAGGGTGGGAAAGTAATGAAAAACTGTTTTTT; CDR3aa: CASSLLTGWESNEKLFF
j_gene: TRBJ2-7; d_gene: -; v_gene: TRBV7-2; abundance: -; CDR3nt: TGTGCCAGCAGCTTAGACCTTGGGGAGCAGTACTTC; CDR3aa: CASSLDLGEQYF
j_gene: TRBJ1-2; d_gene: -; v_gene: TRBV6-6; abundance: -; CDR3nt: TGTGCCAGCGCGGACAGCTTATTGGGCTATGGCTACACCTTC; CDR3aa: CASADSLLGYGYTF
j_gene: TRBJ2-3; d_gene: -; v_gene: TRBV19; abundance: once; CDR3nt: TGTGCCAGTAGTCGCACAGGGTCGAGGGTCCCCACCCCAGATACGCAGTATTTT; CDR3aa: CASSRTGSRVPTPDTQYF
j_gene: TRBJ1-4; d_gene: -; v_gene: TRBV6-6; abundance: -; CDR3nt: TGTGCCAGCAGTATCACAGGGTCAGGGGAAAAACTGTTTTTT; CDR3aa: CASSITGSGEKLFF
j_gene: TRBJ2-7; d_gene: -; v_gene: TRBV19; abundance: -; CDR3nt: TGTGCCAGTAGTATCGGAAAGGCCTACGAGCAGTACTTC; CDR3aa: CASSIGKAYEQYF
j_gene: TRBJ2-3; d_gene: -; v_gene: TRBV7-6; abundance: -; CDR3nt: TGTGCCAGCAGCTTAGTCGGGGGACCTAGCACAGATACGCAGTATTTT; CDR3aa: CASSLVGGPSTDTQYF
j_gene: TRBJ2-1; d_gene: TRBD2; v_gene: TRBV29-1; abundance: -; CDR3nt: TGCAGCGTTGGGAAGCGGGAGCCGTACAATGAGCAGTTCTTC; CDR3aa: CSVGKREPYNEQFF
j_gene: TRBJ2-7; d_gene: TRBD1; v_gene: TRBV6-6; abundance: -; CDR3nt: TGTGCCAGCAGTTTCGGGACAGGTACCTACGAGCAGTACTTC; CDR3aa: CASSFGTGTYEQYF
j_gene: TRBJ1-1; d_gene: -; v_gene: TRBV20-1; abundance: -; CDR3nt: TGCAGTGCTGCAGGTAACGCTGAAGCTTTCTTT; CDR3aa: CSAAGNAEAFF